Here is one T cell receptor beta chain with its context. Its antigen is still unknown. The length of the CDR3 is 13 residues. The ends were cut back, 7 bases at V and 2 bases at J, with 9 bases in the middle. The germline gives CDR1 MNHNS, CDR2 SASEGT. This record comes from a study of shared clonotypes between healthy human individuals. Donation came from healthy HIV-negative adults that had no recent acute infections or vaccinations. Study-wide points: Compared with memory subsets, naive subsets generally had larger estimated richness. Of the naive CD4 clonotypes, around 4.8% were shared across a handful of donors. Sequencing of the sorted subsets was shown by rarefaction to be incomplete despite large depth.

Profiled with immunoSEQ multiplex PCR; TCRdb holds only in-frame clones, not every one. The table has roughly 2 million clones, more than 90% seen once; the top ten hold roughly 0.13%. The chain uses TRBV6-1 and TRBJ1-3; D unresolved. The sample comprised naive CD4+ T cells sorted from blood. Subset in this sample: CD45RA+ positively selected. The clonotype originates from a man between 18 and 29 years old in good health. This chain's CDR3 is CASNKFPGNTIYF. CDR3 nucleotide sequence: TGTGCCAGCAATAAGTTCCCTGGAAACACCATATATTTT.